This TCR beta chain appears in the sequencing data of a study of blood T cell repertoires in COVID-19. Study background: COVID-19 samples from acute and convalescent phases originated in the United States, Italy and Spain. Nucleic acid was either cDNA or gDNA, and it came from T cells, B-cell-depleted T cells, or PBMCs.

V gave up 0 bases and J gave up 0 bases, with 8 bases separating them. CDR1 and CDR2 from the germline V gene are LGHDT and YNNKEL (reference sequence). The CDR3 consists of 15 residues. Repertoires were generated with immunoSEQ multiplex PCR, while TCRdb's copy carries only in-frame clones and drops some. The data show just over 250,000 clones, about 89% seen once. The V gene is TRBV3-1 (or the pseudogene TRBV3-2), the J gene TRBJ1-2, with D unresolved. The TCR originated in a man aged 35 to 55 who had recovered from COVID-19. The sample was peripheral blood. Here the CDR3 reads CASSQDLQANYGYTF. CDR3 DNA sequence: TGTGCCAGCAGCCAAGATCTCCAGGCTAACTATGGCTACACCTTC.